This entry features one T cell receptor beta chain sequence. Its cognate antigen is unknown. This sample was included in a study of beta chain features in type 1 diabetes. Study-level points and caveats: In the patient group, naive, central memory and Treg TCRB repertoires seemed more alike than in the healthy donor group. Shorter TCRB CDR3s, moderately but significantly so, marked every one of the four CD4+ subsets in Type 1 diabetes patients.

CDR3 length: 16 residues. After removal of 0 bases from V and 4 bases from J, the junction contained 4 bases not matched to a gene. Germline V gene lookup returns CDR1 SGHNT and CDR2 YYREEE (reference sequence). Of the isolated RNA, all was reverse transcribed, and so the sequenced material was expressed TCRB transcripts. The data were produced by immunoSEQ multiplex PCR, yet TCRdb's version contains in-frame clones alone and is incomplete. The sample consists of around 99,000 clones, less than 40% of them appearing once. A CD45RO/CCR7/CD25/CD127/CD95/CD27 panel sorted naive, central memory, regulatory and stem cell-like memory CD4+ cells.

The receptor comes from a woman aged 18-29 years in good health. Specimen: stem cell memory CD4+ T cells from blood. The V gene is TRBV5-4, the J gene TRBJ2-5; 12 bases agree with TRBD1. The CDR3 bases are TGTGCCAGCAGCTTGGCCGGGACAGGGGGCCGAGAGACCCAGTACTTC. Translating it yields CASSLAGTGGRETQYF.